A selection of T cell receptor beta chains follows, all from one sample in a study of T-cell memory formation after mild COVID-19. TCRdb reprocessed the 5' RACE reads with MiXCR, giving one entry per CDR3 protein. The sample shows under 250,000 distinct CDR3 sequences, 27% of them seen only once. The specimen was PBMCs or a T cell subset sorted from them (not recorded which). The source of these receptors is an adult woman who had mild COVID-19 (a few samples of this study predate the infection). Cell type and time point are not known. The CDR3 runs from the conserved cysteine through the conserved F or W. The D gene is left open where the match is weak. Expanded clones get a size class; other rows say once, few or many, or leave the size out.

15 | TRBJ1-6 | TRBV5-5 | NA | NA | TGTGCCAGCGGGGGCCGACCCCGGCATAATTCACCCCTCCACTTT | CASGGRPRHNSPLHF
18 | TRBJ2-2 | TRBV7-6 | NA | NA | TGTGCCAGCAGCTTAGAAGCCTTCACGGTGGGAAACACCGGGGAGCTGTTTTTT | CASSLEAFTVGNTGELFF
15 | TRBJ2-6 | TRBV24-1 | NA | NA | TGTGCCACCAGTGCGAGTGGCTCTGGGGCCAACGTCCTGACTTTC | CATSASGSGANVLTF
15 | TRBJ1-1 | TRBV25-1 | NA | NA | TGTGCCAGCAGTGAAGTAGGGGCGACGGACACTGAAGCTTTCTTT | CASSEVGATDTEAFF
17 | TRBJ2-3 | TRBV5-1 | TRBD2 | NA | TGCGCCAGCAGCTTGAGGACTAGCGGGGGTGTCACAGATACGCAGTATTTT | CASSLRTSGGVTDTQYF
14 | TRBJ1-5 | TRBV10-3 | TRBD1 | NA | TGTGCCATCACCGGAGACAGGGACAATCAGCCCCAGCATTTT | CAITGDRDNQPQHF
11 | TRBJ2-5 | TRBV20-1 | NA | NA | TGCAGTGCCAAGATACGGGAGACCCAGTACTTC | CSAKIRETQYF
16 | TRBJ2-5 | TRBV7-8 | TRBD2 | NA | TGTGCCAGCACCCTTGAGGGCGGGGGGGCAGGAGAGACCCAGTACTTC | CASTLEGGGAGETQYF
15 | TRBJ2-7 | TRBV5-1 | NA | few | TGCGCCAGCAGCTACGCTGGGGGGTCATCGAGGGAGCAGTACTTC | CASSYAGGSSREQYF
16 | TRBJ2-2 | TRBV7-2 | NA | few | TGTGCCAGCAGCTCTACTCCGGGCGGCGACACCGGGGAGCTGTTTTTT | CASSSTPGGDTGELFF
15 | TRBJ2-3 | TRBV7-3 | TRBD1 | NA | TGTGCCAGCAGCTTAGGACAGGGGGATTTGGATACGCAGTATTTT | CASSLGQGDLDTQYF
15 | TRBJ1-1 | TRBV19 | NA | NA | TGTGCCAGTAGTATCCCCCAGGACAGGAACACTGAAGCTTTCTTT | CASSIPQDRNTEAFF
14 | TRBJ1-1 | TRBV29-1 | NA | NA | TGCAGTTACCATCGGGGGGGGCGGAACACTGAAGCTTTCTTT | CSYHRGGRNTEAFF
12 | TRBJ1-5 | TRBV7-2 | NA | few | TGTGCCAGCAAAGGGGACCATCAGCCCCAGCATTTT | CASKGDHQPQHF
14 | TRBJ2-2 | TRBV10-3 | NA | few | TGTGCCATCAGGAGGGCAGAGAACACCGGGGAGCTGTTTTTT | CAIRRAENTGELFF
14 | TRBJ2-5 | TRBV20-1 | TRBD2 | NA | TGCAGTGCTTATAGCGGGAGCGACCAAGAGACCCAGTACTTC | CSAYSGSDQETQYF
14 | TRBJ1-6 | TRBV4-2 | NA | NA | TGTGCCAGCAGCCAAGGCTTCATTAATTCACCCCTCCACTTT | CASSQGFINSPLHF
13 | TRBJ2-7 | TRBV4-1 | NA | few | TGCGCCAGCAGCCAAGATAATAGCTACGAGCAGTACTTC | CASSQDNSYEQYF
10 | TRBJ2-3 | TRBV7-9 | NA | NA | TGTGCCAGCAGTGAAGATACGCAGTATTTT | CASSEDTQYF